This record looks at one T cell receptor (beta chain) sequence and its context. The V and J ends lost 5 bases and 2 bases respectively, with 11 bases between them. Germline loops: CDR1 MNHEY, CDR2 SVGAGI. The CDR3 has 14 residues. The record originates from a study of T cells in tumors after PD-1 blockade. The assay was immunoSEQ multiplex PCR, and TCRdb's table has in-frame clones only and misses some. The table has 55,000 to 65,000 clones, around 80% seen once. The chain has TRBV6-5 and TRBJ2-3, with a possible D match to TRBD1 (6 bases). Sample: PBMCs, taken before anti-PD-1 treatment. The TCR sequence derives from a human donor with basal cell carcinoma. CDR3 sequence (DNA): TGTGCCAGCAGTAACAGGGCCATCACAGATACGCAGTATTTT. Amino acid sequence: CASSNRAITDTQYF.